The clone carrying this T cell receptor beta chain was detected ten times or more. Its antigen is as yet unknown. The authors built TCR beta libraries using iRepertoire HTBI primers and Arm-PCR of CDR3 regions. TCRdb used MiXCR to reprocess the multiplex PCR reads, holding one entry per CDR3 protein. The sample lists hundreds of thousands of distinct CDR3 sequences, roughly 15% occurring once. Germline lookup yields CDR1 MNHEY and CDR2 SMNVEV (reference sequence). The CDR3 is made up of 14 amino acids. After removal of 6 bases from V and 6 bases from J, the junction contained 6 bases not matched to a gene. This sample was included in a study of regulatory T cells in long-lasting Graves disease. General study results and limits: Persistent Graves' patients showed a TCR diversity that was lower than that of newly diagnosed ones. Favored gene segments in persistent disease were TRBV28, TRBJ1-2 and TRBJ2-5. A limited number of samples was an acknowledged limitation.

Time point denoted: newly diagnosed GD, antithyroid drugs for less than 3 months. The TCR library was made from RNA that had been extracted from PBMCs in TRIzol. The same data also contributed to another study, on T cells in Graves' hyperthyroidism and ophthalmopathy. That work contributes: Calling Graves' hyperthyroidism stable meant ophthalmopathy did not progress within 18 months.

The rearrangement uses TRBV27 and TRBJ2-7, with 12 bases fitting TRBD2. The sequence was obtained from a young woman with Graves disease. The sequencing used peripheral blood mononuclear cells (PBMCs), collected at new diagnosis, from a patient treated with antithyroid drugs. As DNA, the CDR3 is TGTGCCAGCAGACCGACTAGCGGGAGTTCCGAGCAGTACTTC. It encodes CASRPTSGSSEQYF.